The 7 T cell receptor beta chains in this list originate from one sample, sequenced in a study of blood T cell repertoires in COVID-19. Sequencing was performed with immunoSEQ multiplex PCR; in TCRdb, only in-frame clones are kept and a portion is missing. The data contain 90,000 to 100,000 clones, 65% to 90% of them singletons. Sequencing was performed on peripheral blood. The receptors originated from a man aged 55 to 70 with acute or convalescent COVID-19.

The chain carries TRBV18 and TRBJ2-3; 11 nucleotides agree with TRBD1. Trimming took 4 bases from V and 3 from J; bases not matched to a gene: 9. The CDR3 sequence is 17 residues long. Germline V CDR1 and CDR2: KGHSH, LQKENI. The CDR3: CASSLQSGQGGTDTQYF. The CDR3 DNA reads TGTGCCAGCTCACTTCAGTCGGGACAGGGGGGTACAGATACGCAGTATTTT.

The chain uses TRBV6-6 and TRBJ2-1, with 7 bases aligning to TRBD2. The V gene end was trimmed by 2 bases and the J gene end by 4 bases; junction bases not matched to a gene: 8. The CDR3 length is 16 residues. The germline gives CDR1 MNHNY, CDR2 SVGAGI (reference sequence). CDR3 in amino acids: CASSYGFGGLYNEQFF. The CDR3 region has the DNA TGTGCCAGCAGTTACGGTTTCGGGGGACTATACAATGAGCAGTTCTTC.

The V call is TRBV5-6, the J call TRBJ2-5, with D possibly matching TRBD2 (5 bases). The CDR3 runs 15 residues. The V and J ends lost 4 bases and 7 bases respectively, with 20 bases between them. CDR1 is SGHDT and CDR2 is YYEEEE in the germline V gene. CDR3 loop: CASSATGNGMGTQYF. The CDR3 DNA is TGTGCCAGCAGCGCGACCGGGAACGGGATGGGGACCCAGTACTTC. The whole variable domain, filled in from reference TRBV5-6 and TRBJ2-5, reads DAGVTQSPTHLIKTRGQQVTLRCSPKSGHDTVSWYQQALGQGPQFIFQYYEEEERQRGNFPDRFSGHQFPNYSSELNVNALLLGDSALYLCASSATGNGMGTQYFGPGTRLLVL.

V and J are TRBV18 and TRBJ2-3, with D possibly being TRBD2 (6 bases). Germline CDR1 is KGHSH and CDR2 is LQKENI. This CDR3 is 16 amino acids long. V dropped 2 bases and J dropped 3 bases, with 15 bases sitting between them. CDR3 loop: CASSPFVGGRTDTQYF. DNA for the CDR3: TGTGCCAGCTCACCATTCGTGGGAGGTCGTACAGATACGCAGTATTTT.

This sequence joins TRBV7-6 and TRBJ2-3; 8 positions match TRBD2. Germline lookup yields CDR1 SGHVS and CDR2 FNYEAQ. The ends lost 4 bases at V and 2 bases at J; junction bases unmatched: 5. This CDR3 region has 15 residues. CDR3 residues: CASSSTGGYTDTQYF. The CDR3 DNA reads TGTGCCAGCAGCTCCACGGGGGGGTACACAGATACGCAGTATTTT.

The rearrangement uses TRBV6-2 or TRBV6-3 and TRBJ1-1; weak D call: TRBD1 (6 bases). The CDR3 has 15 amino acids. Per the germline V gene, CDR1 is MNHEY and CDR2 is SVGEGT. Deletions cut 4 bases from V and 0 bases from J, with 12 bases between. This CDR3 is CASSSHRAMNTEAFF. The CDR3 DNA reads as TGTGCCAGCAGTTCCCACAGGGCCATGAACACTGAAGCTTTCTTT.

Written as DNA, the CDR3 is TGTGCCAGCAACACCATGCCCGGACAGGCCGAGCAGTACTTC. It codes for CASNTMPGQAEQYF. The chain links TRBV2 to TRBJ2-7, with TRBD1 identical over 7 bases. This CDR3 region has 14 residues. V gave up 7 bases and J gave up 6 bases; unmatched junction bases: 12. Germline V CDR1 and CDR2: SNHLY, FYNNEI.